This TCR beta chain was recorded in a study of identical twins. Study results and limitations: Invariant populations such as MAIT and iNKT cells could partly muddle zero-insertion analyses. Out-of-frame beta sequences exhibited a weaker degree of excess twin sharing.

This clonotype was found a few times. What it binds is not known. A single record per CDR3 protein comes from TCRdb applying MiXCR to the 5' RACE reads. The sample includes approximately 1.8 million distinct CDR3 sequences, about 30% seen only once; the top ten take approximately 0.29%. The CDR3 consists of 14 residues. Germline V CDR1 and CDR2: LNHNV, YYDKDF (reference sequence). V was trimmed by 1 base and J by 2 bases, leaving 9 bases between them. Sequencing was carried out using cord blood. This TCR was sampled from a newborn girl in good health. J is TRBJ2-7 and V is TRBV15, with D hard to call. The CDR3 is CATSRGSAAYEQYF. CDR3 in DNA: TGTGCCACCAGCAGAGGTTCAGCCGCCTACGAGCAGTACTTC.